This T cell receptor beta chain was recovered during a study of Graves' ophthalmopathy and Graves' hyperthyroidism. Broader study findings: Most expanded thyroid clonotypes above 0.001 frequency also appeared in blood.

Germline-derived CDR1 and CDR2 are LGHNA and YNFKEQ. The CDR3 contains 14 residues. Trimming cost V 2 bases and J 6 bases, with 13 bases left between them. The study amplified TCR beta CDR3 regions using RNA transcripts. Second-round multiplex PCR followed a first-round RT-PCR using HTBI primers. TCRdb reprocessed the multiplex PCR reads via MiXCR and lists one record per CDR3 protein. This sample has nearly 400,000 distinct CDR3 sequences, with about a sixth found just once. This clonotype was seen many times. Its antigen is currently unknown. Other autoimmune diseases, uncontrolled infections, pregnancy or lactation excluded patients from enrollment. Clinicians made diagnoses from clinical symptoms, serum thyroxine, TRAb, thyroid ultrasound and orbital computed tomography. What supplied the PBMCs was about 9.8 ml of fresh peripheral blood.

Source material: peripheral blood. The sequence was collected from a woman aged 18-35 years with Graves' ophthalmopathy. The J gene is TRBJ1-1, the V gene TRBV4-2; TRBD1 is a possible D gene (6 bases). CDR3 DNA: TGTGCCAGCAGCCAAACAGGGTTGGGGGCTGAAGCTTTCTTT. Its translation: CASSQTGLGAEAFF.